One and the same sample provided the 20 T cell receptor beta chains below, sequenced in a study of T cells in Graves' hyperthyroidism and ophthalmopathy. Researchers took RNA transcripts and amplified the TCR beta CDR3 regions from them. The HTBI primer set was used in a first-round RT-PCR of the TCR CDR3. TCRdb reprocessed the multiplex PCR reads with MiXCR, giving one entry per CDR3 protein. There are hundreds of thousands of distinct CDR3 sequences in the sample; around 17% occur only once, and roughly 44% lies in the top ten. Material for sequencing was blood. These receptors originate from a man aged 40-50 years with Graves' hyperthyroidism.

In its sample, this clonotype was seen many times. This CDR3 is CASSRGDRANTGELFF. The CDR3 region has the DNA TGTGCCAGCAGCCGGGGGGACAGGGCGAACACCGGGGAGCTGTTTTTT. V and J are TRBV12-3 or TRBV12-4 and TRBJ2-2, with 9 bases that match TRBD1. The CDR3 is 16 residues long. With V trimmed by 6 bases and J by 0 bases, 5 bases remained unmatched.

Only a few counts were recorded for this clonotype. This may arise from a read error, as a much more abundant clone is one base away. The chain couples TRBV29-1 to TRBJ1-1, with D tentatively TRBD1 (5 bases). Per germline, CDR1 SQVTM and CDR2 ANQGSEA. CDR3 length: 12 residues. This chain's CDR3 is CSVEQQVTEALF. CDR3 DNA: TGCAGCGTTGAACAACAGGTCACTGAAGCTCTCTTT.

The chain joins TRBV20-1 to TRBJ2-5; 7 bases map to TRBD1. Germline-derived CDR1 and CDR2 are DFQATT and SNEGSKA (reference sequence). This CDR3 spans 14 amino acids. V trimming: 5 bases; J trimming: 8 bases; junction bases outside the gene matches: 14. This CDR3 reads CSASRDSPRDTQYF. The DNA for the CDR3 is TGCAGTGCTTCAAGGGACAGCCCAAGAGACACCCAGTACTTC.

Notes on this clonotype: It may be a read error: a sequence one base away is much more abundant. V gene TRBV5-6 combines with J gene TRBJ2-7, with 8 bases aligning to TRBD1. CDR3 length: 15 amino acids. Germline CDR1 reads SGHDT; CDR2 reads YYEEEE. CDR3 sequence (DNA): TGTGCCAGCAGCCCCCTGGACAGGGCGGCCTACGGGCAGTACTTC. It yields the protein CASSPLDRAAYGQYF.

This clonotype was picked up many times. The rearrangement links TRBV5-1 to TRBJ2-7, with D unresolved. This CDR3 region has 14 residues. The V end lost 4 bases, the J end lost 0 bases, and 11 bases lay between the germline ends. Germline lookup yields CDR1 SGHRS and CDR2 YFSETQ. DNA for the CDR3: TGCGCCAGCAGCCTCTCCCCAAGCTCCTACGAGCAGTACTTC. Translated: CASSLSPSSYEQYF. Full variable domain (missing parts from reference TRBV5-1 and TRBJ2-7): KAGVTQTPRYLIKTRGQQVTLSCSPISGHRSVSWYQQTPGQGLQFLFEYFSETQRNKGNFPGRFSGRQFSNSRSEMNVSTLELGDSALYLCASSLSPSSYEQYFGPGTRLTVT.

This chain joins TRBV20-1 and TRBJ2-7, with 10 bases that match TRBD2. CDR1 DFQATT and CDR2 SNEGSKA come from the germline V gene (reference sequence). Unmatched junction bases numbered 6, after V lost 5 bases and J lost 5 bases. The CDR3 has 13 residues. The CDR3 nucleotides are TGCAGTGCTCAGCGGGGGGGCGGCAACGAGCAGTACTTC. Its protein product is CSAQRGGGNEQYF.

This clonotype was seen repeatedly, ten times or more. The gene calls are TRBV5-1 and TRBJ2-5; tentatively, D is TRBD2 (6 bases). CDR1 and CDR2 (germline): SGHRS, YFSETQ. The CDR3 covers 14 residues. V lost 4 bases, J lost 4 bases, and 14 bases lay in between. The CDR3 sequence is CASSLGTGGETQYF. CDR3 coding DNA: TGCGCCAGCAGCCTGGGGACCGGGGGAGAGACCCAGTACTTC. The whole variable domain, filled in from reference TRBV5-1 and TRBJ2-5, reads KAGVTQTPRYLIKTRGQQVTLSCSPISGHRSVSWYQQTPGQGLQFLFEYFSETQRNKGNFPGRFSGRQFSNSRSEMNVSTLELGDSALYLCASSLGTGGETQYFGPGTRLLVL.

This clonotype was seen a few times. Here the CDR3 reads CSASKFRVSDTEAFF. CDR3 in DNA: TGCAGTGCTAGTAAATTCCGGGTTTCGGACACTGAAGCTTTCTTT. The rearrangement uses TRBV20-1 and TRBJ1-1, with D hard to call. Trimming removed 3 bases from V and 3 bases from J, with 17 bases in between. Germline V CDR1 and CDR2: DFQATT, SNEGSKA (reference sequence). This CDR3 has 15 amino acids.

On this clonotype itself: A junction end diverges from the germline sequence, so it may reflect a read error. This chain joins TRBV3-1 and TRBJ2-3; D call uncertain. This CDR3 is built from 13 residues. Germline V gene sequence: CDR1 LGHDT, CDR2 YNNKEL (reference sequence). The CDR3 is CACSQTSTDTQYF. CDR3 sequence (DNA): TGTGCCTGCAGCCAAACTAGCACAGATACGCAGTATTTT.

This clonotype was seen many times. A junction boundary mismatches the germline segment, possibly from a read error. This chain uses TRBV10-3 with TRBJ2-5; D is unresolved. CDR3 length: 12 residues. Germline V gene lookup returns CDR1 ENHRY and CDR2 SYGVKD. CDR3 amino acids: CAISEREDTQYF. As DNA, the CDR3 is TGTGCCATCAGTGAGCGAGAAGACACCCAGTACTTC.

This clonotype was counted ten times or more. The V call is TRBV28, the J call TRBJ2-1; no firm D call. V lost 6 bases and J lost 5, with 14 bases in between. Per germline, CDR1 MDHEN and CDR2 SYDVKM. The CDR3 totals 14 residues. DNA of the CDR3: TGTGCCAGCAGATTCATGGAGACAAACAATGAGCAGTTCTTC. This encodes CASRFMETNNEQFF.

This clonotype was recorded a few times. Possible read error: a much larger clone is one base away. The final CDR3 position lacks the conserved phenylalanine or tryptophan, pointing to a likely read error. The genes are TRBV7-2 and TRBJ1-6; 7 nucleotides align to TRBD1. Germline trimming cut 5 bases from V and 8 bases from J; bases unmatched to any gene: 6. This CDR3 contains 14 residues. Germline-derived CDR1 and CDR2 are SGHTA and FQGNSA. The CDR3 sequence: CASSPRGRDSPLHS. The CDR3 DNA reads TGTGCCAGCAGCCCAAGGGGGCGAGATTCACCCCTCCACTCT.

This chain joins TRBV7-9 and TRBJ2-3, with D perhaps being TRBD1 or TRBD2 (5 bases each). The V gene lost 6 bases and the J gene lost 4 bases, with 14 bases spanning the gap. The CDR3 length is 14 residues. The germline V gene has CDR1 SEHNR and CDR2 FQNEAQ (reference sequence). The CDR3 protein is CASSPSGAADTQYF. The CDR3 region has the DNA TGTGCCAGCAGTCCATCCGGGGCCGCAGATACGCAGTATTTT.

This clonotype was seen more than once but under ten times. The chain recombines TRBV10-3 with TRBJ1-1; 7 bases fit TRBD1. Germline V lookup: CDR1 ENHRY, CDR2 SYGVKD. CDR3 length: 14 residues. J gave up 1 base and V 5 bases, and 4 bases lay outside the gene matches. The CDR3 DNA is TGTGCCATCAGTTATGGACAGGAGAACACTGAAGCTTTCTTT. This encodes CAISYGQENTEAFF.

This clonotype has just a few counts. This chain joins TRBV15 and TRBJ1-3, with D uncertain. Germline V lookup: CDR1 LNHNV, CDR2 YYDKDF (reference sequence). V was shortened by 8 bases and J by 3 bases, with 14 bases between the two germline ends. The CDR3 contains 14 residues. CDR3 amino acids: CATLNRGIGNTIYF. The CDR3 DNA follows: TGTGCCACCTTAAATCGTGGAATTGGAAACACCATATATTTT.

This clonotype has at least ten counts. J is TRBJ2-3 and V is TRBV7-3, with TRBD1 identical over 7 bases. The CDR3 is 14 amino acids. CDR1 is SGHTA, CDR2 FQGTGA, per germline. With V trimmed by 7 bases and J by 2 bases, 6 bases remained unmatched. CDR3: CASTEDRFTDTQYF. The CDR3 coding sequence is TGTGCCAGCACCGAGGACAGGTTCACAGATACGCAGTATTTT.

This clonotype occurred many times. V and J are TRBV7-3 and TRBJ1-2; 9 positions agree with TRBD1. Germline V CDR1 and CDR2: SGHTA, FQGTGA. The ends lost 5 bases at V and 4 bases at J; junction bases unmatched: 5. This CDR3 has 14 amino acids. The DNA of the CDR3 is TGTGCCAGCAGCGGGGGGGGACAGGGCTATGGCTACACCTTC. Protein sequence: CASSGGGQGYGYTF.

This clonotype was seen many times. The genes are TRBV20-1 and TRBJ2-1; D not certain. CDR1 and CDR2 (germline): DFQATT, SNEGSKA (reference sequence). Between the trimmed V and J ends, which lost 2 bases and 1 base, there was a span of 9 bases. This CDR3 comprises 14 residues. CDR3 residues: CSARQPPSYNEQFF. CDR3 DNA sequence: TGCAGTGCTAGACAGCCCCCTTCCTACAATGAGCAGTTCTTC.

This clonotype has at least ten counts. The chain combines TRBV20-1 with TRBJ1-1; D is perhaps TRBD1 (5 bases). CDR3 size: 13 residues. Germline V gene data show CDR1 as DFQATT and CDR2 as SNEGSKA (reference sequence). Trimming shortened V by 3 bases and J by 1 base, and 9 bases separated the two germline ends. CDR3 DNA: TGCAGTGCTAGGAGCACAGGGAACACTGAAGCTTTCTTT. Translation: CSARSTGNTEAFF.

The chain combines TRBV2 with TRBJ2-2; 8 positions match TRBD2. The J segment lost 4 bases and the V segment lost 7 bases, leaving 11 bases of the junction unmatched. This CDR3 is built from 16 residues. The V gene's germline CDR1 is SNHLY and CDR2 FYNNEI. This CDR3 is CASNRASGSRTGELFF. In DNA, the CDR3 is TGTGCCAGCAACCGGGCGAGCGGGAGTCGCACCGGGGAGCTGTTTTTT.